These T cell receptor beta chains were read from a single sample in a study of cytomegalovirus exposure and HLA in healthy donors. Here immunoSEQ multiplex PCR was the method, and the copy in TCRdb shows in-frame clones only, minus some. This table holds 65,000 to 90,000 clones, roughly four fifths found once. Sequenced: PBMCs. These receptors were collected from a man between 18 and 35 years old in good health and CMV-seronegative. Each CDR3 is given with its conserved first and last residue. Fields, in order: V gene, J gene, clone size, D gene, CDR3 DNA, CDR3 protein. A D gene is named only where the DNA matches it firmly. For some rows the clone size is stated as once, few or many, or as a class when expanded; others skip it.

>TRBV6-5|TRBJ2-7|.|.
TGTGCCAGCAGTTACTCCCGGGACAAGTCCTACGAGCAGTACTTC
CASSYSRDKSYEQYF
>TRBV27|TRBJ2-3|.|TRBD2
TGTGCCAGCAGCCTACGGGAGGGCAGAGATACGCAGTATTTT
CASSLREGRDTQYF
>TRBV28|TRBJ2-7|.|TRBD1
TGTGCCAGCAGTCTTCCAGGACAGGGGGCCGGCGGCGAGCAGTACTTC
CASSLPGQGAGGEQYF
>TRBV7-8|TRBJ2-2|.|TRBD2
TGTGCCAGCAGCGGGATCGGGGGGTTCACCGGGGAGCTGTTTTTT
CASSGIGGFTGELFF
>TRBV4-2|TRBJ1-5|.|.
TGTGCCAGCAGCCAGGAGGTCAGCGGTCAGCCCCAGCATTTT
CASSQEVSGQPQHF
>TRBV7-9|TRBJ2-7|.|TRBD2
TGTGCCTCGAGCGGGGGAGGATCCTACGAGCAGTACTTC
CASSGGGSYEQYF
>TRBV27|TRBJ2-5|.|TRBD1
TGTGCCAGCAGTCCAGCCGGGACAGGGTTCGGGGAGACCCAGTACTTC
CASSPAGTGFGETQYF
>TRBV6-1|TRBJ2-7|.|.
TGTGCCAGCAGTGTCGGTCAGGGTCTGGGAGAGCAGTACTTC
CASSVGQGLGEQYF
>TRBV5-1|TRBJ2-1|few|TRBD2
TGCGCCAGCAGCTCGGGACTAGCGGGAGGGAGGAATGAGCAGTTCTTC
CASSSGLAGGRNEQFF
>TRBV5-1|TRBJ2-5|.|.
TGCGCCAGCAGCACAGGCGTTTTACAAGAGACCCAGTACTTC
CASSTGVLQETQYF
>TRBV5-8|TRBJ2-6|few|TRBD1
TGTGCCAGCAGCTTGGGGACAGGGACAAACTCTGGGGCCAACGTCCTGACTTTC
CASSLGTGTNSGANVLTF
>TRBV10-2|TRBJ2-1|.|TRBD1
TGCGCCAGCAGGGAGACTCCAGGGGGAACGGGTCGGCCCCACAATGAGCAGTTCTTC
CASRETPGGTGRPHNEQFF
>TRBV10-2|TRBJ1-5|once|.
TGCGCCAGCAAGCCTCTCGGGCAGGGCTTTAATCAGCCCCAGCATTTT
CASKPLGQGFNQPQHF
>TRBV28|TRBJ2-7|.|.
TGTGCCAGCCTAAACAGGGCCTCCTACGAGCAGTACTTC
CASLNRASYEQYF
>TRBV20-1|TRBJ1-1|medium-sized|.
TGCAGTGCCCGGGGTGGGACTGAAGCTTTCTTT
CSARGGTEAFF
>TRBV19|TRBJ2-5|.|TRBD1
TGTGCCAGTAGACAGAAGACAGGGATGGGGGAGACCCAGTACTTC
CASRQKTGMGETQYF
>TRBV25-1|TRBJ1-2|.|.
TGTGCCAGCAGTGAAATCGGGGGGTACACCTTC
CASSEIGGYTF
>TRBV4-3|TRBJ2-3|.|TRBD1
TGCGCCAGCAGCCAGGAACAGGGGACGACAGATACGCAGTATTTT
CASSQEQGTTDTQYF
>TRBV6-1|TRBJ1-4|few|.
TGTGCCAGCAGTGATTACAGCTTTTTTAATGAAAAACTGTTTTTT
CASSDYSFFNEKLFF
>TRBV19|TRBJ1-1|few|.
TGTGCCAGTAGTGCCCTCGGGGAGAACACTGAAGCTTTCTTT
CASSALGENTEAFF
>TRBV28|TRBJ1-5|.|.
TGTGCCACCCAGACCCAGGGAAGCAATCAGCCCCAGCATTTT
CATQTQGSNQPQHF
>TRBV28|TRBJ1-3|few|TRBD1
TGTGCCAGCAGTGCGCAACAGGGGAAGTTCTTTGACACCATATATTTT
CASSAQQGKFFDTIYF
>TRBV7-8|TRBJ1-5|.|TRBD1
TGTGCCAGCAGCCTCGGACAGGGAGAGGACCAGCCCCAGCATTTT
CASSLGQGEDQPQHF
>TRBV9|TRBJ1-5|once|.
TGTGCCAGCAGCGTAGCTCAGGGGCCTAATCAGCCCCAGCATTTT
CASSVAQGPNQPQHF
>TRBV7-6|TRBJ2-7|.|.
TGTGCCAGCAGCAGAGTCCAGGCAGGGGAAGGGGTGTACGAGCAGTACTTC
CASSRVQAGEGVYEQYF
>TRBV2|TRBJ1-2|.|.
TGTGCCAGCAGTGGGACAGCTAACTATGGCTACACCTTC
CASSGTANYGYTF
>TRBV23-1|TRBJ1-1|.|.
TGCGCCAGCAGTCAAGAAAAGGTAGCTACCATTTCCTCAACTGAAGCTTTCTTT
CASSQEKVATISSTEAFF
>TRBV4-1|TRBJ1-5|.|.
TGCGCCAGCAGCCATGAACGATCGGGCAATCAGCCCCAGCATTTT
CASSHERSGNQPQHF
>TRBV15|TRBJ1-5|.|.
TGTGCCACCAGCAGTCGGCGGAGCAATCAGCCCCAGCATTTT
CATSSRRSNQPQHF
>TRBV5-1|TRBJ2-2|.|.
TGCGCCAGCAGCCAAAAACGAACAGGGAACACCGGGGAGCTGTTTTTT
CASSQKRTGNTGELFF
>TRBV2|TRBJ2-7|few|.
TGTGCCAGCGGCTCCCAGTTACACTACGAGCAGTACTTC
CASGSQLHYEQYF
>TRBV29-1|TRBJ2-1|.|TRBD2
TGCAGCGTCGGGAGCGGGAGGGCCGCCAGGAATGAGCAGTTCTTC
CSVGSGRAARNEQFF
>TRBV6-5|TRBJ2-5|.|TRBD2
TGTGGTGGAGGCGGGGGTACGGAGACCCAGTACTTC
CGGGGGTETQYF
>TRBV18|TRBJ1-5|.|.
TGTGCCAGCTCACGACTCGACGCGGGAGCCAATCAGCCCCAGCATTTT
CASSRLDAGANQPQHF
>TRBV19|TRBJ2-1|once|TRBD1
TGTGCCAGTAGTACACCGGGACAGGGGGAAGATGAGCAGTTCTTC
CASSTPGQGEDEQFF
>TRBV7-9|TRBJ1-1|.|.
TGTGCCAGCAGTCGTAGCGGGGGGTCTGAAGCTTTCTTT
CASSRSGGSEAFF
>TRBV30|TRBJ1-4|few|.
TGTGCCTGGAGTACAGACGCAACTAATGAAAAACTGTTTTTT
CAWSTDATNEKLFF
>TRBV7-9|TRBJ2-2|.|TRBD1
TGTGCCAGCAGACCTGATCGGACAGGGGACACCGGGGAGCTGTTTTTT
CASRPDRTGDTGELFF
>TRBV5-4|TRBJ1-1|once|.
TGTGCCATCCAAAGGGGGGGGATGAACACTGAAGCTTTCTTT
CAIQRGGMNTEAFF
>TRBV4-1|TRBJ2-1|.|.
TGCGCCAGCAGCCTTCTACTTGGGCCCAGTCAGTTCTTC
CASSLLLGPSQFF
>TRBV10-3|TRBJ2-1|.|.
TGTGCCATCAGTGACGGAGGACCCAATAGTGAGCAGTTCTTC
CAISDGGPNSEQFF
>TRBV10-3|TRBJ1-4|.|TRBD1
TGTGCCATCAGGGGACAGGCTACAACTAATGAAAAACTGTTTTTT
CAIRGQATTNEKLFF
>TRBV5-8|TRBJ2-5|.|.
TGTGCCAGCAGCTTGGACGGCAGGAGGCCCCAAGAGACCCAGTACTTC
CASSLDGRRPQETQYF
>TRBV6-5|TRBJ1-1|.|TRBD1
TGTGCCAGCAGTGGTGCAGGGGGATACACTGAAGCTTTCTTT
CASSGAGGYTEAFF
>TRBV7-2|TRBJ2-5|once|.
TGTGCCAGCAGCTTAGGGCAGAACCAAGAGACCCAGTACTTC
CASSLGQNQETQYF
>TRBV4-1|TRBJ1-6|.|.
TGCGCCAGCAGAGACCTTCTACCATGGGGGGTCCCACGATCACCCCTCCACTTT
CASRDLLPWGVPRSPLHF
>TRBV5-5|TRBJ1-3|.|.
TGTGCCAGCAGCTTGGACCGGTCCTCTGGAAACACCATATATTTT
CASSLDRSSGNTIYF
>TRBV2|TRBJ2-7|.|.
TGTGCCAGCAGTTCATACGGATCAAGGACAGACCGCTACGAGCAGTACTTC
CASSSYGSRTDRYEQYF
>TRBV7-9|TRBJ1-1|.|.
TGTGCCAGCAGCCCAAGCGGCATTAGTGAAGCTTTCTTT
CASSPSGISEAFF
>TRBV13|TRBJ2-3|.|TRBD2
TGTGCCAGCAGCACGCGCACGGGACTAGCGGGGGCAGATACGCAGTATTTT
CASSTRTGLAGADTQYF
>TRBV5-6|TRBJ1-3|.|.
TGTGCCAGCAGCTTGGTACCAGGGATCCTCTCTGGAAACACCATATATTTT
CASSLVPGILSGNTIYF
>TRBV5-1|TRBJ2-7|.|TRBD1
TGCGCCAGCAGCCCCCGGGACAGGGGAGACGAGCAGTACTTC
CASSPRDRGDEQYF
>TRBV7-7|TRBJ2-3|.|TRBD2
TGTGCTAGCAGCCCAAGCGGGAGCGGCACAGATACGCAGTATTTT
CASSPSGSGTDTQYF
>TRBV4-3|TRBJ1-4|few|.
TGCGCCAGCAGCCCGGAACCGGGACAAAACGAAAAACTGTTTTTT
CASSPEPGQNEKLFF
>TRBV10-3|TRBJ2-1|.|TRBD2
TGTGCCTCCTGGGCTGGGCGGGAGAGCTACAATGAGCAGTTCTTC
CASWAGRESYNEQFF
>TRBV5-4|TRBJ2-7|once|TRBD1
TGTGCCAGCAGCCCGACAGGGGACTACGAGCAGTACTTC
CASSPTGDYEQYF
>TRBV11-2|TRBJ2-7|.|TRBD2
TGTGCCAGCACCCCCGGACTAGCGACTACCTACGAGCAGTACTTC
CASTPGLATTYEQYF
>TRBV25-1|TRBJ1-3|.|TRBD1
TGTGCCAGCAGTGAATATAGGCAGGGGGCTTCTGGAAACACCATATATTTT
CASSEYRQGASGNTIYF
>TRBV7-9|TRBJ1-2|.|.
TGTGCCAGCAGCTACACAATCGACAGGCCTAACTATGGCTACACCTTC
CASSYTIDRPNYGYTF